The TCR beta chain under discussion was sequenced for a study of multiple sclerosis patients with progressive multifocal leukoencephalopathy. Libraries were prepared by immunoSEQ multiplex PCR; TCRdb keeps only in-frame clonotypes and omits some of them. The table lists 26,000 or so clones, about 91% of them singletons, with under 2.5% in the top ten. Documented time point: about 13 months of natalizumab therapy. As regards this clone: In the same sample, other DNA sequences code for this CDR3.

This CDR3 is 18 amino acids long. V shed 0 bases, J shed 3 bases, and the junction held 7 bases outside the gene matches. Germline V lookup: CDR1 SGDLS, CDR2 YYNGEE. V usage is TRBV9 and J usage is TRBJ2-2; 11 bases agree with TRBD1. The receptor comes from a man younger than 40 with multiple sclerosis. Material: PBMCs, obtained from a patient treated with natalizumab. Here the CDR3 reads CASSVERGTGGDTGELFF. The CDR3 region has the DNA TGTGCCAGCAGCGTAGAGAGAGGGACAGGGGGGGACACCGGGGAGCTGTTTTTT. Full variable domain (missing parts from reference TRBV9 and TRBJ2-2): DSGVTQTPKHLITATGQRVTLRCSPRSGDLSVYWYQQSLDQGLQFLIQYYNGEERAKGNILERFSAQQFPDLHSELNLSSLELGDSALYFCASSVERGTGGDTGELFFGEGSRLTVL.